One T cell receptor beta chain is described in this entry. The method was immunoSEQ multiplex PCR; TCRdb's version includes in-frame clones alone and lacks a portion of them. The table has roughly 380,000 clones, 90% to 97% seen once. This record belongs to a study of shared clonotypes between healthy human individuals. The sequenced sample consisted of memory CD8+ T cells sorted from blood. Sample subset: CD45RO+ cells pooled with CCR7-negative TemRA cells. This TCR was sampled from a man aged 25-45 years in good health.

The CDR3 protein is CASIKELEAFF. The CDR3 DNA reads TGTGCCAGCATCAAGGAGCTAGAAGCTTTCTTT. This chain joins TRBV2 and TRBJ1-1; D is undetermined. Per germline, CDR1 SNHLY and CDR2 FYNNEI. The length of the CDR3 is 11 residues. Trimming stripped 7 bases from V and 8 bases from J, with 11 bases between.